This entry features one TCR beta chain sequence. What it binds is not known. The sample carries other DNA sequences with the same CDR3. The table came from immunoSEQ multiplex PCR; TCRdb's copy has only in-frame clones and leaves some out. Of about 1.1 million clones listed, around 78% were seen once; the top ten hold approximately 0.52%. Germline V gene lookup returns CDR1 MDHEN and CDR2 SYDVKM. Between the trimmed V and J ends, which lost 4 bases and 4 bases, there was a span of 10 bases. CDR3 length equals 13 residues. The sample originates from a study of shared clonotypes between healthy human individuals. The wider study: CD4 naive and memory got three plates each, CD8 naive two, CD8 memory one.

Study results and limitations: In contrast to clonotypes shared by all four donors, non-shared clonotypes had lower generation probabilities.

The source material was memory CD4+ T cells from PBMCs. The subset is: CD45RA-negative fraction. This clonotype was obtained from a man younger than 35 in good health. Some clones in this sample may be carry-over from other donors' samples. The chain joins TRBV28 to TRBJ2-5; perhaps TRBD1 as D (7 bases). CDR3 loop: CASSSQGGETQYF. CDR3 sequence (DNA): TGTGCCAGCAGTTCTCAGGGGGGAGAGACCCAGTACTTC.